This T cell receptor beta chain originates from a study of CD8+ T cells in alopecia areata. With 7 bases removed from V and 1 base from J, the gap between germline ends came to 16 bases. This CDR3 region has 15 residues. Germline V gene sequence: CDR1 MNHEY, CDR2 SMNVEV (reference sequence). Treatment specified: oral pan-JAK inhibitor, 5-10 mg twice daily. RNA extraction was followed by reverse transcription into cDNA, which acted as the sequencing template. Generated by immunoSEQ multiplex PCR, the TCRdb table keeps only in-frame clones and is missing some. The sample includes tens of thousands of clones, approximately 44% of them seen just once.

The rearrangement uses TRBV27 and TRBJ1-2; a weak D match, TRBD1 (6 bases). The source of this sequence is a human donor with alopecia areata. The sequencing used CD8+ T cells sorted from blood, collected at approximately week 37, from a patient treated with tofacitinib. This chain's CDR3 is CASTPRGAGNYGYTF. CDR3 in DNA: TGTGCCAGCACCCCTCGGGGGGCTGGTAACTATGGCTACACCTTC.